The present T cell receptor beta chain was sequenced within a study of blood T cell repertoires in COVID-19. Produced via immunoSEQ multiplex PCR; TCRdb's table is partial and in-frame only. Among around 420,000 clones listed, roughly 86% were seen once. The sequence derives from a woman aged 40 to 50 with acute COVID-19. The sample comprised PBMCs or T cells enriched from blood (not recorded which).

The DNA for the CDR3 is TGTGCCTGGAGTACAGGGGCAGGACTTTTCAAGCCCCAGCATTTT. It specifies CAWSTGAGLFKPQHF. The V call is TRBV30, the J call TRBJ1-5; 7 bases line up with TRBD1. The CDR3 extends over 15 amino acids. CDR1 and CDR2 (germline): GTSNPN, SVGIG (reference sequence). With V trimmed by 2 bases and J by 8 bases, 12 bases remained unmatched. Drawing the rest from reference TRBV30 and TRBJ1-5, the complete variable domain is SQTIHQWPATLVQPVGSPLSLECTVEGTSNPNLYWYRQAAGRGLQLLFYSVGIGQISSEVPQNLSASRPQDRQFILSSKKLLLSDSGFYLCAWSTGAGLFKPQHFGDGTRLSIL.